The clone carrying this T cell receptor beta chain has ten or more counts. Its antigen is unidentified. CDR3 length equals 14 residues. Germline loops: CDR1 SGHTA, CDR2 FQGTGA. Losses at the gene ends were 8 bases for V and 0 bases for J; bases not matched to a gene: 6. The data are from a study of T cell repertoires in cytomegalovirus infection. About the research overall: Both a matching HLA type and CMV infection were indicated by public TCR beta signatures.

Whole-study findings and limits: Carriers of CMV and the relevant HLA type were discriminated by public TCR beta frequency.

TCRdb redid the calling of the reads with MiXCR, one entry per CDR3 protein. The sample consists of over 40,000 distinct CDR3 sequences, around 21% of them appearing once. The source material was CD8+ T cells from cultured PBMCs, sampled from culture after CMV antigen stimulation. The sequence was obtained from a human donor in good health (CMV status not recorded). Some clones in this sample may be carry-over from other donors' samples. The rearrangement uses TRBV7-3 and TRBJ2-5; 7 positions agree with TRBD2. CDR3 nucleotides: TGTGCCAGCTCTTTCGGGGGGAACCAAGAGACCCAGTACTTC. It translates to CASSFGGNQETQYF.